The rows below give T cell receptor beta chains drawn from one sample of a study of T cells in Graves' hyperthyroidism and ophthalmopathy. MiXCR was run by TCRdb on the multiplex PCR reads, yielding one entry per CDR3 protein. The table has nearly 600,000 distinct CDR3 sequences, approximately 15% seen once. The source material was blood. The origin of the receptors is a young woman with Graves' ophthalmopathy. CDR3s include the opening cysteine and the closing phenylalanine or tryptophan. Fields, in order: V gene, D gene, clone size, J gene, CDR3 protein, CDR3 DNA. The D gene is left open where the match is weak. Expanded clones are given a class, and other clones once, few, many or no size at all.

TRBV6-1,.,many,TRBJ2-1,CASSRPFGRGNSYNEQFF,TGTGCCAGCAGTCGACCGTTCGGGCGGGGAAACTCCTACAATGAGCAGTTCTTC
TRBV15,TRBD1,many,TRBJ1-2,CATSRDRAKPGKGYTF,TGTGCCACCTCGCGGGACAGGGCCAAGCCGGGAAAAGGCTACACCTTC
TRBV5-1,.,many,TRBJ1-5,CASKEAAGANQPQHF,TGCGCCAGCAAGGAAGCTGCAGGGGCCAATCAGCCCCAGCATTTT
TRBV19,TRBD1,few,TRBJ2-5,CASATGIARETQYF,TGTGCCAGCGCGACAGGGATCGCACGAGAGACCCAGTACTTC
TRBV7-2,.,few,TRBJ1-2,CASSFVPGVSYGYTF,TGTGCCAGCAGCTTCGTCCCGGGGGTTTCCTATGGCTACACCTTC
TRBV19,TRBD2,.,TRBJ2-2,CASSLGTSGITGELFF,TGTGCCAGTAGCCTAGGGACTAGCGGGATAACCGGGGAGCTGTTTTTT
TRBV7-2,.,many,TRBJ1-2,CASSLTGGLNYGYTF,TGTGCCAGCAGCTTAACGGGGGGGCTTAACTATGGCTACACCTTC
TRBV3-1,TRBD2,.,TRBJ2-2,CASTSNRASGSTNTGELFF,TGTGCCAGCACCTCCAATCGGGCTAGCGGAAGTACGAACACCGGGGAGCTGTTTTTT
TRBV30,.,.,TRBJ2-5,CAWRGTGGLSSGIGETQYF,TGTGCCTGGAGGGGCACAGGGGGTCTAAGTAGCGGGATAGGGGAGACCCAGTACTTC
TRBV12-3/TRBV12-4,TRBD2,.,TRBJ2-5,CASSLARGGLTVGETQYF,TGTGCCAGCAGTTTAGCGCGGGGAGGGCTAACAGTCGGAGAGACCCAGTACTTC
TRBV28,TRBD1,many,TRBJ1-2,CASIIGHTGGAGYGYTF,TGTGCCAGCATTATCGGCCACACAGGGGGCGCAGGCTATGGCTACACCTTC
TRBV27,.,many,TRBJ2-7,CASSLGQSEQYF,TGTGCCAGCAGTTTAGGACAGTCCGAGCAGTACTTC
TRBV6-1,TRBD2,.,TRBJ2-7,CASSEAGLAGRNEQYF,TGTGCCAGCAGTGAAGCCGGACTAGCGGGAAGGAATGAGCAGTACTTC
TRBV6-2/TRBV6-3,.,.,TRBJ2-7,CAISYSGTEVLAYEQYF,TGTGCCATCAGTTACTCCGGGACTGAAGTCCTTGCCTACGAGCAGTACTTC
TRBV7-9,.,.,TRBJ2-7,CASSLEGKTYEQYF,TGTGCCAGCAGCTTAGAGGGCAAAACCTACGAGCAGTACTTC
TRBV18,TRBD2,few,TRBJ2-1,CASSPPAGAEQFF,TGTGCCAGCTCACCACCAGCGGGAGCTGAGCAGTTCTTC
TRBV28,TRBD2,many,TRBJ2-5,CASSSPGLAGETQYF,TGTGCCAGCAGTTCACCGGGACTAGCGGGAGAGACCCAGTACTTC
TRBV20-1,.,few,TRBJ2-4,CSASGSINGQQYF,TGCAGTGCTAGCGGGAGTATAAACGGGCAACAGTACTTC
TRBV3-1,.,few,TRBJ2-6,CASSPDTGFGGANVLTF,TGTGCCAGCAGCCCCGACACAGGGTTTGGAGGGGCCAACGTCCTGACTTTC
TRBV5-8,.,.,TRBJ2-7,CASSLDGRGEQYF,TGTGCCAGCAGCTTGGACGGTAGGGGGGAGCAGTACTTC
TRBV6-2/TRBV6-3,TRBD1,few,TRBJ2-7,CASIQGGQGPYEQYF,TGTGCCAGCATACAGGGGGGACAGGGACCCTACGAGCAGTACTTC
TRBV7-9,.,.,TRBJ1-3,CASSFGVPNTIYF,TGTGCCAGCAGCTTCGGGGTCCCAAACACCATATATTTT
TRBV7-6,TRBD2,many,TRBJ2-2,CASSLWLAGGTGELFF,TGTGCCAGCAGCCTATGGTTAGCGGGAGGCACCGGGGAGCTGTTTTTT
TRBV6-1,.,.,TRBJ1-1,CASSDTANTEAFF,TGTGCCAGCAGTGACACAGCCAACACTGAAGCTTTCTTT
TRBV7-8,TRBD1,.,TRBJ2-7,CATTDRPTPYEQYF,TGTGCCACAACGGACAGGCCAACTCCCTACGAGCAGTACTTC
TRBV5-6,TRBD1,many,TRBJ2-3,CASSLRTGRTDTQYF,TGTGCCAGCAGCTTGCGGACAGGGCGCACAGATACGCAGTATTTT
TRBV29-1,TRBD1,.,TRBJ1-4,CSATRQGTNEKLFF,TGCAGCGCAACAAGACAGGGAACTAATGAAAAACTGTTTTTT
TRBV7-9,TRBD2,.,TRBJ2-7,CASSLGGGSGRFEQYF,TGTGCCAGCAGCTTAGGAGGTGGTAGCGGGAGGTTCGAGCAGTACTTC
TRBV6-1,TRBD2,few,TRBJ2-5,CASSRTSSETQYF,TGTGCCAGCAGTCGGACTAGTTCGGAGACCCAGTACTTC
TRBV27,TRBD2,many,TRBJ2-7,CASSPPGGALREQYF,TGTGCCAGCAGTCCTCCGGGGGGGGCCCTACGAGAGCAGTACTTC
TRBV24-1,TRBD2,.,TRBJ2-3,CATALASGTDTQYF,TGTGCCACTGCCTTGGCTAGCGGAACAGATACGCAGTATTTT
TRBV6-1,.,many,TRBJ2-2,CASSFQGPGELFF,TGTGCCAGCAGCTTTCAGGGCCCCGGGGAGCTGTTTTTT
TRBV4-1,.,.,TRBJ1-2,CASSQDNLGIYGYTF,TGCGCCAGCAGCCAAGATAATCTGGGGATTTATGGCTACACCTTC
TRBV10-3,.,few,TRBJ2-2,CATTSTEAQGGELFF,TGTGCCACGACTTCGACAGAGGCCCAGGGGGGGGAGCTGTTTTTT
TRBV7-3,TRBD2,.,TRBJ2-2,CASSLAGGRAGELFF,TGTGCCAGCAGCTTGGCGGGAGGGAGGGCCGGGGAGCTGTTTTTT
TRBV28,TRBD2,many,TRBJ2-7,CASSSSGSRYEQYF,TGTGCCAGCAGCTCTAGCGGGAGCCGGTACGAGCAGTACTTC
TRBV11-3,.,many,TRBJ1-1,CASSSTAPAEAFF,TGTGCCAGCAGCTCGACAGCTCCGGCTGAAGCTTTCTTT
TRBV24-1,TRBD1,few,TRBJ2-1,CATSGIRDRGLNEQLF,TGTGCCACCAGTGGAATCCGGGACAGGGGGCTGAATGAGCAGCTCTTC
TRBV5-8,.,many,TRBJ1-1,CASSFVGNTEAFF,TGTGCCAGCAGCTTCGTAGGGAACACTGAAGCTTTCTTT
TRBV29-1,.,many,TRBJ2-5,CSVAGTAEETQYF,TGCAGCGTCGCCGGGACGGCTGAAGAGACCCAGTACTTC
TRBV18,.,.,TRBJ2-3,CASSLPGQRTDTQYF,TGTGCCAGCTCACTTCCGGGACAACGCACAGATACGCAGTATTTT